The clone carrying this T cell receptor beta chain was counted at least ten times. No antigen is known for it. V was clipped by 4 bases and J by 8 bases; unmatched bases: 5. The CDR3 covers 14 residues. The germline V gene encodes CDR1 SGHTS and CDR2 YDEGEE. Each TCR transcript was tagged with a 10-nucleotide random UMI during 5'RACE. TCRdb passed the 5' RACE reads through MiXCR, listing each CDR3 protein once. The data hold some 27,000 distinct CDR3 sequences, with roughly 25% observed a single time. The T cells used for sorted libraries numbered some 1 million, either CD4+ or CD8+. This entry belongs to a study of neurological immune-mediated disorders. Study results and caveats: HTLV-1-associated myelopathy had the most TCR clonal expansion, while multiple sclerosis had the least, a level that fell below healthy controls.

V usage is TRBV5-8 and J usage is TRBJ2-2; 10 bases fit TRBD1. Sequences were obtained from CD4+ T cells from blood. This TCR derives from a man aged 50 or older with HTLV-1-associated myelopathy (HAM/TSP). The CDR3 nucleotides are TGTGCCAGCAGCCCCGACAGGGGGCCAGGGGAGCTGTTTTTT. As protein: CASSPDRGPGELFF.